The present entry profiles one T cell receptor (beta chain) with its context. No cognate antigen has been identified for it. One base away there is no much larger clone; base qualities are not given. This sample was taken from a study of tumor-infiltrating lymphocytes in localized non-small cell lung cancer (dated by TCRdb to the early 2020s). For context, the study as a whole: The cohort included patients whose samples were collected after neoadjuvant chemotherapy, as well as both smokers and never-smokers and several histologies. Each patient provided resected tumor tissue plus uninvolved lung tissue from the same patient, with the uninvolved lung tissue described as non-adjacent to the tumor. Alongside flow cytometry, multiplex immunofluorescence, RNA-seq, exome sequencing and proteomics, TCR sequencing was applied to the same patients as one of several integrated assays. The paired tumor versus uninvolved lung comparison of immunoSEQ T-cell fraction included 55 patients. In total, the ICON cohort consisted of fewer than 180 surgical patients with localized non-small cell lung cancer who had their tumors resected.

The T-cell fraction in tumor and uninvolved lung tissue was obtained from TCR sequencing using the immunoSEQ assay. Regarding the original processing steps: For survival analysis, patients were split into high (upper tertile) and low (lower two tertiles) T-cell fraction groups and compared by log-rank test. Paired tumor versus uninvolved lung differences in T-cell fraction were tested with a signed-rank test. What TCRdb holds here is the immuneACCESS table cut down to in-frame rearrangements. Part of the clones is not present; checked against another copy, under half of the missing clones reflect an unresolved V gene, and the others are unexplained. V, J and clone size are taken as reported in that table, and D and trimming were inferred from the DNA itself. This sample is represented by around 5,200 clones; approximately 66% of them were singletons. 14% of the sample comes from the top ten. Deletion took 5 bases off V and 4 bases off J, with a span of 18 bases between the germline ends. CDR1 and CDR2 are read off the germline V gene as SGHAT and FQNNGV. The CDR3 starts with the cysteine, ends with the phenylalanine, and has 15 residues. Only the CDR3 part of the read is kept: 45 bases, read in frame from the first base.

Broad study findings and their caveats: The TCR-derived T-cell fraction showed no difference between the flow cytometry-defined immunotypes IM1 (good prognosis) and IM2 (poor prognosis). TCRbeta sequencing supported higher T cell infiltration in tumors than in uninvolved lung tissue, consistent with immunofluorescence CD3 counts. Assay coverage differed among patients according to how much tissue was available, so only a subset of the cohort had TCR sequencing. Because different pieces of the same tissue were used for different assays, technical variation could not be separated from intratumor heterogeneity.

Patient enrollment in ICON started in the first half of 2016, and the final patient was enrolled in 2018. Fresh tumor and matched uninvolved tissue for in-depth immune analyses, including TCR sequencing, were collected from a subcohort of fewer than 95 patients. TCR sequencing was performed on DNA isolated from bulk tissue, without cell sorting. The chain uses TRBV11-2 and TRBJ2-7, and possibly TRBD1, on 6 matching bases. The material sequenced was uninvolved lung tissue not adjacent to the tumor. The source is a human donor with non-small cell lung cancer. In nucleotides, the sequence is TGTGCCAGCAGCCCCGGTCGTGGCAGGGGATACGAGCAGTACTTC. This encodes CASSPGRGRGYEQYF.